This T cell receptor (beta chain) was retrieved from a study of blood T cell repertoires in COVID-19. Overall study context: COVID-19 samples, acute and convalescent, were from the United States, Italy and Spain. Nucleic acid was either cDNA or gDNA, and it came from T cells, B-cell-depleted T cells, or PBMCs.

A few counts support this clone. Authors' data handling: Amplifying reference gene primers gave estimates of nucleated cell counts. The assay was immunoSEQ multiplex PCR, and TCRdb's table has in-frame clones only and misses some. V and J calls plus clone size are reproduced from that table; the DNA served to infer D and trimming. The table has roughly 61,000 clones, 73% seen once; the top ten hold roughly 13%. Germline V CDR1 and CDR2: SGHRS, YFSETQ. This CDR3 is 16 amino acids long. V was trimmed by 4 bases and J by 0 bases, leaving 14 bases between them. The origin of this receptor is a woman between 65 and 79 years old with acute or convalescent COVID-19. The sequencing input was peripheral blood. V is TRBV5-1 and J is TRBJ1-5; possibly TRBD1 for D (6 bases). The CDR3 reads CASSPDGQNSNQPQHF. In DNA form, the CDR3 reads TGCGCCAGCAGCCCGGACGGACAGAATAGCAATCAGCCCCAGCATTTT. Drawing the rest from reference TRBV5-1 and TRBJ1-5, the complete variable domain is KAGVTQTPRYLIKTRGQQVTLSCSPISGHRSVSWYQQTPGQGLQFLFEYFSETQRNKGNFPGRFSGRQFSNSRSEMNVSTLELGDSALYLCASSPDGQNSNQPQHFGDGTRLSIL.